This T cell receptor beta chain was documented in a study of blood T cell repertoires in COVID-19. Study-wide context: Both acute and convalescent COVID-19 samples were obtained from the United States, Italy and Spain. The cDNA or gDNA used as material had been derived from T cells, B-cell-depleted T cells, or PBMCs.

The assay was immunoSEQ multiplex PCR, and TCRdb's table has in-frame clones only and misses some. The data show approximately 67,000 clones, approximately 90% seen once. This CDR3 comprises 15 residues. Germline CDR1 is WSHSY and CDR2 is SAAADI. The V segment lost 6 bases and the J segment 5 bases; nucleotides outside the gene matches: 10. The chain recombines TRBV10-2 with TRBJ1-5; 7 positions match TRBD1. The sequenced material came from peripheral blood. The receptor comes from a woman over 75 with acute or convalescent COVID-19. For the CDR3, the DNA is TGCGCCAGCAGCGGCCAGGGGGGCTTGGATCAGCCCCAGCATTTT. Its translation: CASSGQGGLDQPQHF.